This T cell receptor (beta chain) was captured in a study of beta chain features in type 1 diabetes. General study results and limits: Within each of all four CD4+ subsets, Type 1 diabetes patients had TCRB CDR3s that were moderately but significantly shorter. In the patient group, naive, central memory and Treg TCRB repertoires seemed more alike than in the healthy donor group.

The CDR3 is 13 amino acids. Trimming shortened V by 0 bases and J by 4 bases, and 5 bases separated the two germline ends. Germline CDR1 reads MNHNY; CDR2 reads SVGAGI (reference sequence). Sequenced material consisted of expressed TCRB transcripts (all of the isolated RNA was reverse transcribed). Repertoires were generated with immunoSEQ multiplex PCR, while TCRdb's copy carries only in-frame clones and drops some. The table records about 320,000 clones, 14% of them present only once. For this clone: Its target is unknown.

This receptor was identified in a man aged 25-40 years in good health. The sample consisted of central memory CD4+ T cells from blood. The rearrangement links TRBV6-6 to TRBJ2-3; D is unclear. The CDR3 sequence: CASSYSGPDTQYF. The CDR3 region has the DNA TGTGCCAGCAGTTACTCGGGTCCAGATACGCAGTATTTT.